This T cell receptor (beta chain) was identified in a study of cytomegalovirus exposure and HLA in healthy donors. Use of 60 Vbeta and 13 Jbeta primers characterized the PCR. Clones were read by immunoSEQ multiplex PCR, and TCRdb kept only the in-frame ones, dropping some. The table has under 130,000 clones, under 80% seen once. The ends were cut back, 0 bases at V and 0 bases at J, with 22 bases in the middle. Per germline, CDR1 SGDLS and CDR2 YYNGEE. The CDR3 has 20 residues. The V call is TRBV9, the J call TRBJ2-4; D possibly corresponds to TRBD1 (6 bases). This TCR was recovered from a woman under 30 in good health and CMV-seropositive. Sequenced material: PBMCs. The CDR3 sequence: CASSVEGVAVGQLAKNIQYF. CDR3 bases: TGTGCCAGCAGCGTAGAGGGGGTTGCCGTCGGACAGCTAGCCAAAAACATTCAGTACTTC.